The 2 T cell receptor beta chains presented below share a single source sample, sequenced in a study of blood T cell repertoires in COVID-19. Generated by immunoSEQ multiplex PCR, the TCRdb table keeps only in-frame clones and is missing some. The table has 55,000 to 90,000 clones, 86% seen once. Sequenced: peripheral blood. Every receptor here comes from a woman aged 55-69 years with acute or convalescent COVID-19.

The CDR3 DNA sequence: TGTGCCAGCAGTGAGAGGGGGCATGGCTACACCTTC. This sequence encodes CASSERGHGYTF. The chain recombines TRBV25-1 with TRBJ1-2, with 7 bases identical to TRBD1. The CDR3 is 12 amino acids. Looked up from germline, CDR1 is MGHDK and CDR2 is SYGVNS. The trim removed 3 bases at V and 6 bases at J, leaving 1 base unmatched.

The gene calls are TRBV14 and TRBJ2-2; 9 bases are shared with TRBD1. Germline lookup yields CDR1 SGHDN and CDR2 FVKESK. J lost 7 bases, V lost 2 bases, and 5 bases had no gene match. The CDR3 spans 15 residues. The CDR3 here is CASSQNRGLSGELFF. The CDR3 nucleotides read TGTGCCAGCAGCCAAAACAGGGGGCTTAGCGGGGAGCTGTTTTTT.